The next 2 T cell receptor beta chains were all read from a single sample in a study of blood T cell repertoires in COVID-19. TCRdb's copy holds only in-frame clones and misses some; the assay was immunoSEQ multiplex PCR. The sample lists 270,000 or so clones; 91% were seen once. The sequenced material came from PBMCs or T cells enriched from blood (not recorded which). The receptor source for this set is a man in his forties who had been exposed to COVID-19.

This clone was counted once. The CDR3 region is CASRPTGPYEQYF. The CDR3 DNA is TGTGCCAGCAGGCCAACAGGGCCGTACGAGCAGTACTTC. This sequence joins TRBV7-9 and TRBJ2-7, with D possibly TRBD1 on 6 matching bases. V shed 6 bases and J shed 4 bases, with 13 bases lying between them. The germline V gene encodes CDR1 SEHNR and CDR2 FQNEAQ (reference sequence). The CDR3 extends over 13 amino acids.

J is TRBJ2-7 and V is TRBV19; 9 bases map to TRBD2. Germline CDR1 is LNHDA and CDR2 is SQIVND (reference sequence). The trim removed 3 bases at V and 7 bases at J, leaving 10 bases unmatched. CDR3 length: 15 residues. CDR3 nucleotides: TGTGCCAGTAGTATGACTAGCGGTACCATTGGGGAGCAGTACTTC. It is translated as CASSMTSGTIGEQYF.